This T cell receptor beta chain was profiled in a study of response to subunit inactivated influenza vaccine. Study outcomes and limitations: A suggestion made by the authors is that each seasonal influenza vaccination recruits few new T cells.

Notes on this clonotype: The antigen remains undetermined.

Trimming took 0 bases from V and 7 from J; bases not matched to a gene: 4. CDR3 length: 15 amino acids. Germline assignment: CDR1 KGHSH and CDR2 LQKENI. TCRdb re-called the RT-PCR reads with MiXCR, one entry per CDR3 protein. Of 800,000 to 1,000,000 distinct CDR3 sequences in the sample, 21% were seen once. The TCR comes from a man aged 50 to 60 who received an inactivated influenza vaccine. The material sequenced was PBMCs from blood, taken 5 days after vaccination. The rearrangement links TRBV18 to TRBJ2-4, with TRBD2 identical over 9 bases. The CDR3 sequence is CASSPPASGTNIQYF. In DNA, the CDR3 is TGTGCCAGCTCACCACCGGCTAGCGGGACCAACATTCAGTACTTC.